The 20 T cell receptor beta chains below all came from one sample that was sequenced in a study of T cells after yellow fever vaccination. TCRdb recomputed calls from the 5' RACE reads with MiXCR, one row per CDR3 protein. The table has 95,000 to 150,000 distinct CDR3 sequences, under 9% seen once. Sequencing used CD8+ T cells sorted from PBMCs, obtained on the day of the yellow fever booster vaccination. All receptors derive from a young man who received the YFV17D yellow fever vaccine.

Only a few counts were recorded for this clonotype. The CDR3 DNA follows: TGTGCCAGTAGTATGACCCCCGGGGGGGTCACCCAGTACTTC. It encodes CASSMTPGGVTQYF. The gene calls are TRBV19 and TRBJ2-5, with 8 bases fitting TRBD2. The V gene end was trimmed by 3 bases and the J gene end by 8 bases; junction bases not matched to a gene: 8. CDR1 and CDR2 from the germline V gene are LNHDA and SQIVND (reference sequence). The CDR3 runs 14 residues.

V gene TRBV24-1 combines with J gene TRBJ2-2; 8 positions match TRBD2. V lost 4 bases to trimming and J lost 4 bases; unmatched junction nucleotides: 1. Germline values: CDR1 KGHDR, CDR2 SFDVKD. The CDR3 is 14 residues long. The CDR3 sequence: CATSEAGVTGELFF. For the CDR3, the DNA is TGTGCCACCAGTGAAGCGGGGGTCACCGGGGAGCTGTTTTTT.

The gene calls are TRBV29-1 and TRBJ1-1; D is perhaps TRBD1 (5 bases). Trimming pared 7 bases from V and 7 bases from J, leaving 28 bases between. In germline, CDR1 is SQVTM, CDR2 ANQGSEA. The CDR3 loop spans 16 amino acids. CDR3 DNA sequence: TGCAGCGCAGGTCCCGGGACCTTTCATACTAATTTTGAAGCTTTCTTT. Translation gives CSAGPGTFHTNFEAFF.

The chain carries TRBV4-2 and TRBJ2-1; the match to TRBD2 covers 8 bases. V trimming: 5 bases; J trimming: 4 bases; junction bases outside the gene matches: 4. CDR1 LGHNA and CDR2 YNFKEQ come from the germline V gene. The CDR3 runs to 14 residues. CDR3 amino acids: CASSTGTSYNEQFF. The CDR3 nucleotides read TGTGCCAGCAGCACAGGGACTAGTTACAATGAGCAGTTCTTC.

This chain uses TRBV5-5 with TRBJ1-1; D gene uncertain. Germline CDR1 and CDR2: SGHKS and YYEKEE (reference sequence). Between the trimmed V and J ends, which lost 2 bases and 2 bases, there was a span of 13 bases. The CDR3 sequence is 15 residues long. CDR3 region: CASSFSLWLNTEAFF. DNA for the CDR3: TGTGCCAGCAGCTTCTCCCTATGGCTTAACACTGAAGCTTTCTTT.

The chain links TRBV28 to TRBJ1-5; no reliable D call. Germline loops: CDR1 MDHEN, CDR2 SYDVKM. V shed 4 bases and J shed 0 bases, with 10 bases lying between them. CDR3 length: 15 amino acids. CDR3 sequence reads: CASSSWRNSNQPQHF. Here the CDR3 DNA reads TGTGCCAGCAGTTCATGGCGGAATAGCAATCAGCCCCAGCATTTT.

In its sample, this clonotype was seen many times. The chain recombines TRBV7-2 with TRBJ2-5; the D gene is possibly TRBD2 (6 bases). Trimming removed 1 base at V and 4 bases at J, with 13 bases between. In germline, CDR1 is SGHTA, CDR2 FQGNSA. This CDR3 is 15 amino acids long. CDR3 residues: CASSLGGRSGETQYF. The DNA of the CDR3 is TGTGCCAGCAGCTTAGGGGGGAGGTCTGGAGAGACCCAGTACTTC. The complete variable domain, with remaining parts taken from reference TRBV7-2 and TRBJ2-5, reads GAGVSQSPSNKVTEKGKDVELRCDPISGHTALYWYRQSLGQGLEFLIYFQGNSAPDKSGLPSDRFSAERTGGSVSTLTIQRTQQEDSAVYLCASSLGGRSGETQYFGPGTRLLVL.

This clonotype turned up a few times. V gene TRBV11-3 combines with J gene TRBJ1-5; D call uncertain. V was pared by 3 bases and J by 0 bases, with 6 bases between. The CDR3 covers 14 residues. Germline V gene lookup returns CDR1 SGHNT and CDR2 YENEEA. The CDR3: CASSFGDSNQPQHF. The CDR3 coding sequence is TGTGCCAGCAGCTTTGGGGATAGCAATCAGCCCCAGCATTTT.

V gene TRBV6-1 combines with J gene TRBJ2-5; 10 nucleotides align to TRBD2. Germline V lookup: CDR1 MNHNS, CDR2 SASEGT. CDR3 length: 16 amino acids. The J segment lost 0 bases and the V segment lost 8 bases, leaving 9 bases of the junction unmatched. The DNA for the CDR3 is TGTGCCAGCCGGGCTAGCGGGGGCGCGTACCAAGAGACCCAGTACTTC. This translates into CASRASGGAYQETQYF.

This clonotype was found a few times. This chain links TRBV2 with TRBJ1-4; D not resolved. The germline CDR1 and CDR2 sequences are SNHLY and FYNNEI. V was cut by 11 bases and J by 7 bases, with 17 bases left in between. The CDR3 runs 13 residues. CDR3 coding DNA: TGTGCCTCAGCCACGGTTGGCGGTGAAAAACTGTTTTTT. Protein sequence: CASATVGGEKLFF.

This clonotype has just a few counts. The chain joins TRBV12-3 or TRBV12-4 to TRBJ1-2; the D gene is possibly TRBD1 (6 bases). Trimming cost V 2 bases and J 13 bases, with 14 bases left between them. The CDR3 length is 12 residues. CDR3 in DNA: TGTGCCAGCAGTTTAAAGGGGGGATTTACCACCTTC. It encodes CASSLKGGFTTF.

The gene calls are TRBV10-3 and TRBJ1-2; D gene uncertain. The CDR3 totals 12 residues. The ends were cut back, 2 bases at V and 6 bases at J, with 7 bases in the middle. Germline V lookup: CDR1 ENHRY, CDR2 SYGVKD. The DNA for the CDR3 is TGTGCCATCAGTGAGAACGGCAATGGCTACACCTTC. This encodes CAISENGNGYTF.

This clonotype was counted many times. The chain recombines TRBV15 with TRBJ2-2; D uncertain. V lost 0 bases and J 4 bases, leaving 6 bases between the germline ends. Germline V gives CDR1 LNHNV, CDR2 YYDKDF (reference sequence). The CDR3 extends over 14 amino acids. The CDR3 protein is CATSRDRGTGELFF. The CDR3 bases are TGTGCCACCAGCAGAGATCGTGGCACCGGGGAGCTGTTTTTT.

This clonotype came up a few times. J is TRBJ1-5 and V is TRBV12-3 or TRBV12-4, with no clear D. V lost 3 bases to trimming and J lost 3 bases, with 9 bases between them. The CDR3 loop spans 14 amino acids. The CDR3 sequence: CASSFWGDNQPQHF. The CDR3 DNA follows: TGTGCCAGCAGTTTTTGGGGAGACAATCAGCCCCAGCATTTT.

This clonotype was observed at least ten times. The rearrangement joins TRBV2 to TRBJ1-2; D ambiguous. The CDR3 covers 16 residues. The V gene lost 0 bases and the J gene lost 8 bases, with 19 bases spanning the gap. Germline-derived CDR1 and CDR2 are SNHLY and FYNNEI. CDR3 sequence reads: CASSEALSWREWGYTF. The CDR3 nucleotides are TGTGCCAGCAGTGAAGCGCTTTCTTGGAGGGAGTGGGGCTACACCTTC.

The sample holds many counts of this clonotype. V gene TRBV6-4 combines with J gene TRBJ2-3, with 8 bases matching TRBD2. CDR1 is MRHNA, CDR2 SNTAGT, per germline. CDR3 length: 15 residues. Germline trimming cut 3 bases from V and 4 bases from J; bases unmatched to any gene: 6. CDR3 sequence reads: CASSETGGAADTQYF. The CDR3 DNA sequence: TGTGCCAGCAGTGAAACCGGGGGGGCCGCAGATACGCAGTATTTT.

The CDR3, as DNA: TGTGTCGATCGGCAGGGTTGGGCCGAGCAGTACGTC. This translates into CVDRQGWAEQYV. The chain couples TRBV7-2 to TRBJ2-7; D might be TRBD1 (5 bases). The CDR3 runs 12 residues. CDR1 and CDR2 (germline): SGHTA, FQGNSA.

The rearrangement uses TRBV4-3 and TRBJ2-5; D uncertain. Per the germline V gene, CDR1 is LGHNA and CDR2 is YSLEER. The CDR3 consists of 16 residues. Trimming took off 0 bases at V and 5 bases at J, with 16 bases between the two ends. The CDR3 DNA is TGCGCCAGCAGCCAAGACGAGGCAGGCCCCGGGGAGACCCAGTACTTC. Its protein is CASSQDEAGPGETQYF.

This clonotype was counted only a few times. The V call is TRBV4-2, the J call TRBJ2-3; 12 nucleotides match TRBD1. The CDR3 runs 17 residues. Germline values: CDR1 LGHNA, CDR2 YNFKEQ. J was trimmed by 2 bases and V by 3 bases; bases with no gene match: 6. CDR3 sequence reads: CASSHVGQGATTDTQYF. The CDR3 DNA sequence: TGTGCCAGCAGCCATGTGGGACAGGGGGCAACCACAGATACGCAGTATTTT.

This clonotype was seen at least ten times. This sequence joins TRBV7-9 and TRBJ2-1; D gene unclear. Germline V CDR1 and CDR2: SEHNR, FQNEAQ (reference sequence). Trimming took off 5 bases at V and 10 bases at J, with 12 bases between the two ends. This CDR3 has 12 residues. The CDR3 region is CASSDEAPEQFF. The CDR3 DNA reads as TGTGCCAGCAGCGATGAGGCCCCCGAGCAGTTCTTC.